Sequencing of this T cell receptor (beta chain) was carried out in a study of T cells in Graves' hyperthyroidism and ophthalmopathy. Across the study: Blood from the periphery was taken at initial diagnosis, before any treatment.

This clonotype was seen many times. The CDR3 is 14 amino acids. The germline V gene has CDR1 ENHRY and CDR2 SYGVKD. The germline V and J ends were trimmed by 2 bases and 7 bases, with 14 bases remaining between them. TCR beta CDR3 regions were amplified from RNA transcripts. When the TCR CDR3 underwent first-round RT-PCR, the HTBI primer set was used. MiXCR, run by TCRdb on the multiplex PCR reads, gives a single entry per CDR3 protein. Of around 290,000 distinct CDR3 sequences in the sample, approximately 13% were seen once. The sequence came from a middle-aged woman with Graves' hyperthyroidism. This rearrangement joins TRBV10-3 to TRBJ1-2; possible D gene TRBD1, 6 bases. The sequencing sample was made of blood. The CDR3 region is CAISERSVGAGYTF. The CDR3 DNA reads TGTGCCATCAGTGAGAGGTCGGTGGGGGCTGGCTACACCTTC.